Described below is a single T cell receptor beta chain sequence and its context. Its target is not known. These data come from a study of pediatric ulcerative colitis. The study's findings and limits: Acute severe colitis showed lower rectal diversity from clonal expansions.

This CDR3 comprises 17 residues. Per germline, CDR1 LGHNA and CDR2 YNFKEQ. V shed 0 bases and J shed 7 bases, with 19 bases lying between them. The table came from immunoSEQ multiplex PCR; TCRdb's copy has only in-frame clones and leaves some out. The sample contains about 37,000 clones, about 81% of which appear only once. During colonoscopy, one to two rectal pinch biopsies were collected. This rearrangement joins TRBV4-2 to TRBJ2-1; either TRBD1 or TRBD2 may supply D (6 bases each). The clonotype comes from a boy aged 10-17 years with severe ulcerative colitis. The material sequenced was gut tissue. Here the CDR3 reads CASSQEFSGGPWNEQFF. As DNA, the CDR3 is TGTGCCAGCAGCCAAGAGTTTAGTGGGGGGCCATGGAATGAGCAGTTCTTC.